Shown below are 32 T cell receptor beta chains from a single sample sequenced in a study of cytomegalovirus exposure and HLA in healthy donors. The PCR employed 60 Vbeta primers together with 13 Jbeta primers. Method: immunoSEQ multiplex PCR; TCRdb's copy keeps in-frame clones and lacks some. The repertoire consists of 150,000 to 250,000 clones, with about 82% occurring once and the leading ten covering 2% to 2.5%. Source material: PBMCs. The receptors originated from a woman between 45 and 65 years old in good health and CMV-seronegative.

The chain is built from TRBV5-6 and TRBJ2-3, with 8 positions matching TRBD1. The CDR3 runs 14 residues. Losses at the gene ends were 3 bases for V and 4 bases for J; bases not matched to a gene: 4. CDR1 and CDR2 from the germline V gene are SGHDT and YYEEEE. The CDR3 reads CASSYGQGSDTQYF. The CDR3, as DNA: TGTGCCAGCAGCTACGGACAGGGTTCAGATACGCAGTATTTT.

Concerning this clone: One junction end does not reproduce the germline sequence, and a read error may be involved. This rearrangement joins TRBV27 to TRBJ2-4; 11 bases are a match to TRBD2. The CDR3 has 16 residues. The germline V gene has CDR1 MNHEY and CDR2 SMNVEV (reference sequence). DNA of the CDR3: TGTGCCGGCAGAACTGGGACTAGCGGAGGAGGGCACATTCAGTACTTC. Its protein is CAGRTGTSGGGHIQYF.

The V gene is TRBV7-9, the J gene TRBJ2-1; no definite D call. This CDR3 has 11 residues. Germline CDR1 and CDR2: SEHNR and FQNEAQ (reference sequence). Trimming cost V 5 bases and J 6 bases, with 5 bases left between them. The CDR3 protein is CASSPSNEQFF. CDR3 sequence (DNA): TGTGCCAGCAGCCCCAGCAATGAGCAGTTCTTC.

The chain has TRBV15 and TRBJ1-1, with TRBD1 identical over 7 bases. Germline loops: CDR1 LNHNV, CDR2 YYDKDF (reference sequence). V trimming: 3 bases; J trimming: 3 bases; junction bases outside the gene matches: 13. The CDR3 extends over 17 amino acids. CDR3 amino acids: CATSSRLGGPSDTEAFF. The CDR3 nucleotides read TGTGCCACCAGCAGCCGTCTAGGGGGCCCCAGTGACACTGAAGCTTTCTTT.

The chain employs TRBV19 and TRBJ2-7; the D gene is possibly TRBD2 (6 bases). V was clipped by 6 bases and J by 4 bases, with 16 bases between them. The CDR3 is 14 amino acids. The V gene's germline CDR1 is LNHDA and CDR2 SQIVND (reference sequence). CDR3 in amino acids: CASSPVVAAYEQYF. In DNA, the CDR3 is TGTGCCAGTAGCCCGGTGGTAGCGGCATACGAGCAGTACTTC.

The chain carries TRBV5-1 and TRBJ2-1, with D hard to call. Trimming removed 0 bases at V and 8 bases at J, with 6 bases between. Germline lookup yields CDR1 SGHRS and CDR2 YFSETQ. The CDR3 runs to 12 residues. This chain's CDR3 is CASSLGEDEQFF. CDR3 coding DNA: TGCGCCAGCAGCTTGGGAGAAGATGAGCAGTTCTTC.

The chain uses TRBV5-1 and TRBJ2-7; TRBD1 agrees at 11 bases. Germline values: CDR1 SGHRS, CDR2 YFSETQ. The CDR3 is 17 amino acids. The V segment lost 2 bases and the J segment 0 bases; nucleotides outside the gene matches: 7. The CDR3 region has the DNA TGCGCCAGCAGCTTCGGGACAGGGGGAAGGGGCTCCTACGAGCAGTACTTC. It codes for CASSFGTGGRGSYEQYF.

The chain links TRBV5-1 to TRBJ2-5; D is perhaps TRBD1 (6 bases). V lost 7 bases, J lost 5 bases, and 12 bases lay in between. CDR1 and CDR2 (germline): SGHRS, YFSETQ. CDR3 length: 12 residues. The DNA for the CDR3 is TGCGCCAGCGGACAGTCGGAGGAGACCCAGTACTTC. This gives the protein CASGQSEETQYF.

The V and J genes are TRBV19 and TRBJ2-1, with TRBD1 matching 9 bases. Per the germline V gene, CDR1 is LNHDA and CDR2 is SQIVND (reference sequence). The CDR3 has 13 amino acids. Trimming removed 6 bases from V and 10 bases from J; junction bases left unmatched: 7. CDR3 in amino acids: CASRGDRVIEQFF. The CDR3 nucleotides are TGTGCCAGTAGAGGGGACAGGGTTATAGAGCAGTTCTTC.

The J gene is TRBJ1-1, the V gene TRBV29-1; maybe TRBD1 (5 bases). CDR1 SQVTM and CDR2 ANQGSEA come from the germline V gene. The CDR3 has 14 amino acids. Trimming took 6 bases from V and 0 from J, leaving 14 bases between them. DNA for the CDR3: TGCAGCGTAGTAGGCAGGGCCGTGAACACTGAAGCTTTCTTT. Translated: CSVVGRAVNTEAFF.

The chain employs TRBV7-3 and TRBJ2-7, with D possibly being TRBD1 (5 bases). This CDR3 region has 13 residues. Germline assignment: CDR1 SGHTA and CDR2 FQGTGA. V shed 2 bases and J shed 6 bases, with 11 bases lying between them. The CDR3 DNA reads TGTGCCAGCAGCTTAGATGGGGCCGGCGAGCAGTACTTC. Translation gives CASSLDGAGEQYF. Variable domain in full (rest from reference TRBV7-3 and TRBJ2-7): GAGVSQTPSNKVTEKGKYVELRCDPISGHTALYWYRQSLGQGPEFLIYFQGTGAADDSGLPNDRFFAVRPEGSVSTLKIQRTERGDSAVYLCASSLDGAGEQYFGPGTRLTVT.

The V gene is TRBV29-1, the J gene TRBJ2-7; perhaps TRBD1 as D (6 bases). Looked up from germline, CDR1 is SQVTM and CDR2 is ANQGSEA. The CDR3 extends over 12 amino acids. V was pared by 7 bases and J by 3 bases, with 13 bases between. The CDR3 sequence: CSGMGTNYEQYF. CDR3 DNA: TGCAGCGGGATGGGGACAAACTACGAGCAGTACTTC.

This chain links TRBV15 with TRBJ2-1; 10 positions agree with TRBD1. V shed 5 bases and J 8 bases; nucleotides not matched to a gene: 9. The CDR3 has 15 amino acids. Germline V gene sequence: CDR1 LNHNV, CDR2 YYDKDF (reference sequence). CDR3 nucleotides: TGTGCCACCAGCGTGGGACAGGGGACCCTCGATGAGCAGTTCTTC. Amino acid sequence: CATSVGQGTLDEQFF.

The chain carries TRBV2 and TRBJ1-5; 8 nucleotides agree with TRBD1. Per the germline V gene, CDR1 is SNHLY and CDR2 is FYNNEI. The CDR3 has 15 amino acids. The V segment lost 6 bases and the J segment 1 base; nucleotides outside the gene matches: 5. CDR3 bases: TGTGCCAGCAGGTCGACAGGGGTGAGCAATCAGCCCCAGCATTTT. Translated, it gives CASRSTGVSNQPQHF.

The chain couples TRBV9 to TRBJ2-7; 7 bases match TRBD1. This CDR3 is 15 amino acids long. Germline V gene lookup returns CDR1 SGDLS and CDR2 YYNGEE. The J segment lost 1 base and the V segment lost 0 bases, leaving 4 bases of the junction unmatched. This CDR3 is CASSVVETGSYEQYF. CDR3 DNA sequence: TGTGCCAGCAGCGTAGTGGAGACAGGGTCCTACGAGCAGTACTTC.

The CDR3 loop reads CASSPTYGTSGRGSYEQYF. The CDR3 DNA reads TGTGCCAGCTCACCCACGTATGGGACTAGCGGGAGGGGCTCCTACGAGCAGTACTTC. The chain uses TRBV18 and TRBJ2-7; 16 bases are shared with TRBD2. The CDR3 is 19 residues long. The V gene end was trimmed by 3 bases and the J gene end by 0 bases; junction bases not matched to a gene: 8. CDR1 is KGHSH, CDR2 LQKENI, per germline.

The chain carries TRBV9 and TRBJ2-1; 14 bases are a match to TRBD2. CDR3 length equals 18 residues. Germline CDR1 reads SGDLS; CDR2 reads YYNGEE. The ends lost 7 bases at V and 0 bases at J; junction bases unmatched: 9. CDR3 protein: CASGHGTSGRSSYNEQFF. The CDR3, as DNA: TGTGCCAGCGGACACGGGACTAGCGGGAGATCCTCCTACAATGAGCAGTTCTTC. The full variable domain, in which reference TRBV9 and TRBJ2-1 provide the parts outside the CDR3, is DSGVTQTPKHLITATGQRVTLRCSPRSGDLSVYWYQQSLDQGLQFLIQYYNGEERAKGNILERFSAQQFPDLHSELNLSSLELGDSALYFCASGHGTSGRSSYNEQFFGPGTRLTVL.

V is TRBV7-6 and J is TRBJ1-1; D unresolved. V lost 5 bases and J 6 bases, leaving 10 bases between the germline ends. The CDR3 loop spans 12 amino acids. The germline gives CDR1 SGHVS, CDR2 FNYEAQ. CDR3 DNA: TGTGCCAGCAGCCCAGAACGGGCTGAAGCTTTCTTT. Translation: CASSPERAEAFF. Combining the CDR3 with reference TRBV7-6 and TRBJ1-1 gives the whole variable domain GAGVSQSPRYKVTKRGQDVALRCDPISGHVSLYWYRQALGQGPEFLTYFNYEAQQDKSGLPNDRFSAERPEGSISTLTIQRTEQRDSAMYRCASSPERAEAFFGQGTRLTVV.

The V and J genes are TRBV10-2 and TRBJ1-1; 7 positions match TRBD1. The trim removed 7 bases at V and 6 bases at J, leaving 11 bases unmatched. CDR3 length equals 14 residues. Per the germline V gene, CDR1 is WSHSY and CDR2 is SAAADI. The CDR3 DNA is TGCGCCAGCAACTACCGACAGGGACGGGCTGAAGCTTTCTTT. As protein: CASNYRQGRAEAFF.

The sample holds one count of this clone. This chain joins TRBV27 and TRBJ1-4; 8 nucleotides line up with TRBD1. CDR3 length: 16 residues. V lost 6 bases to trimming and J lost 0 bases; unmatched junction nucleotides: 6. Germline loops: CDR1 MNHEY, CDR2 SMNVEV (reference sequence). The CDR3 loop is CASSTTGVSTNEKLFF. The CDR3 region has the DNA TGTGCCAGCAGCACGACAGGGGTCTCAACTAATGAAAAACTGTTTTTT. Filled out from reference TRBV27 and TRBJ1-4, the complete variable domain reads EAQVTQNPRYLITVTGKKLTVTCSQNMNHEYMSWYRQDPGLGLRQIYYSMNVEVTDKGDVPEGYKVSRKEKRNFPLILESPSPNQTSLYFCASSTTGVSTNEKLFFGSGTQLSVL.

This chain uses TRBV7-9 with TRBJ2-3; no reliable D call. Germline-derived CDR1 and CDR2 are SEHNR and FQNEAQ (reference sequence). There are 11 residues in the CDR3. CDR3 region: CSTLGTDTQYF. The DNA of the CDR3 is TGTTCCACCCTAGGCACAGATACGCAGTATTTT. Using reference TRBV7-9 and TRBJ2-3 for the parts outside the CDR3, the full variable domain is DTGVSQNPRHKITKRGQNVTFRCDPISEHNRLYWYRQTLGQGPEFLTYFQNEAQLEKSRLLSDRFSAERPKGSFSTLEIQRTEQGDSAMYLCSTLGTDTQYFGPGTRLTVL.

The chain has TRBV18 and TRBJ2-1; 11 bases map to TRBD2. Germline V gene data show CDR1 as KGHSH and CDR2 as LQKENI. V lost 2 bases, J lost 0 bases, and 12 bases stayed unmatched. This CDR3 contains 20 residues. CDR3 bases: TGTGCCAGCTCACCATCGCTCGGGACTAGCGGAGGGGGCTCCTACAATGAGCAGTTCTTC. This codes for CASSPSLGTSGGGSYNEQFF. The full variable domain, completed using reference TRBV18 and TRBJ2-1, is NAGVMQNPRHLVRRRGQEARLRCSPMKGHSHVYWYRQLPEEGLKFMVYLQKENIIDESGMPKERFSAEFPKEGPSILRIQQVVRGDSAAYFCASSPSLGTSGGGSYNEQFFGPGTRLTVL.

This clone is a singleton in its sample. The chain couples TRBV9 to TRBJ1-5, with TRBD1 identical over 7 bases. Germline loops: CDR1 SGDLS, CDR2 YYNGEE. This CDR3 spans 16 amino acids. V lost 0 bases and J lost 3; bases outside the gene matches: 6. The CDR3 is CASSVGGDRVNQPQHF. CDR3 bases: TGTGCCAGCAGCGTAGGGGGCGACAGGGTCAATCAGCCCCAGCATTTT.

The chain is built from TRBV2 and TRBJ2-3; D is unclear. V was clipped by 4 bases and J by 0 bases, with 2 bases between them. In germline, CDR1 is SNHLY, CDR2 FYNNEI. The CDR3 extends over 12 amino acids. The CDR3 coding sequence is TGTGCCAGCAGTGCTAGCACAGATACGCAGTATTTT. Residues: CASSASTDTQYF. The variable domain in full, with the rest retrieved from reference TRBV2 and TRBJ2-3, is EPEVTQTPSHQVTQMGQEVILRCVPISNHLYFYWYRQILGQKVEFLVSFYNNEISEKSEIFDDQFSVERPDGSNFTLKIRSTKLEDSAMYFCASSASTDTQYFGPGTRLTVL.

The chain recombines TRBV11-2 with TRBJ2-3; TRBD2 might be the D (6 bases). The CDR3 consists of 12 residues. Trimming pared 4 bases from V and 7 bases from J, leaving 9 bases between. Germline CDR1 reads SGHAT; CDR2 reads FQNNGV. The CDR3 sequence is CASSSGLNTQYF. As DNA, the CDR3 is TGTGCCAGCAGCTCTGGACTAAATACGCAGTATTTT.

The chain links TRBV28 to TRBJ1-2; possible D gene TRBD1, 5 bases. Germline lookup yields CDR1 MDHEN and CDR2 SYDVKM. The germline V and J ends were trimmed by 3 bases and 8 bases, with 16 bases remaining between them. The CDR3 contains 14 residues. The CDR3 is CASSFLEVGRGYTF. The CDR3, as DNA: TGTGCCAGCAGTTTCCTCGAGGTGGGGCGCGGCTACACCTTC.

The chain joins TRBV27 to TRBJ1-1; D uncertain. Germline V lookup: CDR1 MNHEY, CDR2 SMNVEV (reference sequence). The CDR3 consists of 13 residues. Trimming left V 1 base short and J 8 bases short, with 11 bases between. The CDR3 coding sequence is TGTGCCAGCAGTTTATTCGACAAATCGGAAGCTTTCTTT. Translation: CASSLFDKSEAFF.

The chain uses TRBV28 and TRBJ1-3; 7 positions match TRBD1. Unmatched junction bases numbered 5, after V lost 6 bases and J lost 3 bases. CDR1 MDHEN and CDR2 SYDVKM come from the germline V gene. The CDR3 contains 14 residues. DNA for the CDR3: TGTGCCAGCAGCCTCGACAGGGTTGGAAACACCATATATTTT. Translating gives CASSLDRVGNTIYF.

This clone was observed a single time. The chain is built from TRBV13 and TRBJ2-5, with TRBD1 matching over 10 bases. CDR1 and CDR2 (germline): PRHDT, FYEKMQ (reference sequence). V gave up 4 bases and J gave up 3 bases; unmatched junction bases: 2. The CDR3 has 14 residues. The CDR3 DNA sequence: TGTGCCAGCAGCTCAGGGACAGGGGAAGAGACCCAGTACTTC. Protein: CASSSGTGEETQYF.

This clone was observed a few times. V and J are TRBV7-6 and TRBJ1-1; D is perhaps TRBD1 (5 bases). Germline assignment: CDR1 SGHVS and CDR2 FNYEAQ. Trimming pared 2 bases from V and 1 base from J, leaving 5 bases between. The CDR3 contains 13 residues. Here the CDR3 reads CASSLQGNTEAFF. DNA for the CDR3: TGTGCCAGCAGCTTACAGGGGAACACTGAAGCTTTCTTT. Drawing the rest from reference TRBV7-6 and TRBJ1-1, the complete variable domain is GAGVSQSPRYKVTKRGQDVALRCDPISGHVSLYWYRQALGQGPEFLTYFNYEAQQDKSGLPNDRFSAERPEGSISTLTIQRTEQRDSAMYRCASSLQGNTEAFFGQGTRLTVV.

This clone is a singleton in its sample. The chain couples TRBV4-2 to TRBJ1-2; 8 bases map to TRBD1. Germline CDR1 and CDR2: LGHNA and YNFKEQ. The V gene end was trimmed by 0 bases and the J gene end by 5 bases; junction bases not matched to a gene: 8. This CDR3 has 16 residues. The CDR3 spells CASSQETPDRAYGYTF. In nucleotides, the CDR3 is TGTGCCAGCAGCCAAGAGACCCCGGACAGGGCGTATGGCTACACCTTC.

The V and J genes are TRBV7-2 and TRBJ1-1, with D uncertain. V lost 1 base and J lost 5, with 14 bases in between. This CDR3 spans 15 amino acids. CDR1 SGHTA and CDR2 FQGNSA come from the germline V gene. The CDR3 region is CASSLDGAPGTEAFF. In nucleotides, the CDR3 is TGTGCCAGCAGCTTAGACGGAGCCCCTGGTACTGAAGCTTTCTTT.